Shown below are 23 T cell receptor beta chains from a single sample sequenced in a study of blood T cell repertoires in COVID-19. Data came from immunoSEQ multiplex PCR; TCRdb stores just in-frame clones and leaves some out. The sample has about 35,000 clones, around 87% seen once; the top ten hold 35% to 50%. The specimen was peripheral blood. The source is a human donor in a cohort sampled during active COVID-19.

V usage is TRBV24-1 and J usage is TRBJ1-5, with 9 bases lining up with TRBD1. The J segment lost 7 bases and the V segment lost 5 bases, leaving 5 bases of the junction unmatched. Germline-derived CDR1 and CDR2 are KGHDR and SFDVKD. The length of the CDR3 is 14 residues. CDR3 region: CATSVSGTGQPQHF. The CDR3 nucleotides are TGTGCCACCAGTGTTTCGGGGACAGGGCAGCCCCAGCATTTT.

The chain combines TRBV5-1 with TRBJ2-1; D not resolved. V lost 2 bases to trimming and J lost 0 bases, with 12 bases between them. Germline loops: CDR1 SGHRS, CDR2 YFSETQ. The CDR3 length is 16 residues. CDR3 in amino acids: CASSFEVASSYNEQFF. CDR3 nucleotide sequence: TGCGCCAGCAGCTTCGAGGTGGCCAGCTCCTACAATGAGCAGTTCTTC.

This chain's CDR3 is CASSLDTDRETQYF. The CDR3 DNA reads TGCGCCAGCAGCTTGGATACTGACAGGGAGACCCAGTACTTC. The genes are TRBV5-1 and TRBJ2-5; possibly TRBD1 for D (6 bases). The CDR3 contains 14 residues. With 0 bases removed from V and 5 bases from J, the gap between germline ends came to 11 bases. CDR1 and CDR2 (germline): SGHRS, YFSETQ.

The sample holds one count of this clone. This chain links TRBV7-8 with TRBJ2-3, with D possibly being TRBD1 (6 bases). Germline V lookup: CDR1 SGHVS, CDR2 FQNEAQ. Trimming cost V 6 bases and J 0 bases, with 13 bases left between them. This CDR3 has 15 residues. CDR3 amino acids: CASRRRGGSTDTQYF. CDR3 DNA: TGTGCCAGCAGACGCAGGGGTGGGAGCACAGATACGCAGTATTTT. The full variable domain, in which reference TRBV7-8 and TRBJ2-3 provide the parts outside the CDR3, is GAGVSQSPRYKVAKRGQDVALRCDPISGHVSLFWYQQALGQGPEFLTYFQNEAQLDKSGLPSDRFFAERPEGSVSTLKIQRTQQEDSAVYLCASRRRGGSTDTQYFGPGTRLTVL.

This clone was seen more than once but under ten times. The CDR3 here is CASSLLGQGASGNTIYF. The DNA for the CDR3 is TGTGCCAGCAGCTTATTGGGACAGGGGGCCTCTGGAAACACCATATATTTT. The chain carries TRBV11-2 and TRBJ1-3; TRBD1 matches 12 bases. CDR1 and CDR2 (germline): SGHAT, FQNNGV. V trimming: 2 bases; J trimming: 0 bases; junction bases outside the gene matches: 2. This CDR3 is built from 17 residues.

This chain connects TRBV5-1 to TRBJ2-1; 7 nucleotides line up with TRBD1. CDR1 is SGHRS, CDR2 YFSETQ, per germline. The ends lost 4 bases at V and 0 bases at J; junction bases unmatched: 4. The CDR3 covers 15 residues. The CDR3: CASSVQGSSYNEQFF. Here the CDR3 DNA reads TGCGCCAGCAGCGTACAGGGGAGCTCCTACAATGAGCAGTTCTTC.

With respect to this clone: An end of the junction does not agree with germline; a read error may underlie this. The chain has TRBV9 and TRBJ1-5; D ambiguous. There are 24 residues in the CDR3. Germline-derived CDR1 and CDR2 are SGDLS and YYNGEE. The CDR3 here is CASGVATSRLHFFRDALSNQPQHF. The DNA for the CDR3 is TGTGCCAGCGGCGTAGCTACGTCAAGGCTACACTTTTTCCGGGATGCCTTGAGCAATCAGCCCCAGCATTTT. Complete variable domain (other parts from reference TRBV9 and TRBJ1-5): DSGVTQTPKHLITATGQRVTLRCSPRSGDLSVYWYQQSLDQGLQFLIQYYNGEERAKGNILERFSAQQFPDLHSELNLSSLELGDSALYFCASGVATSRLHFFRDALSNQPQHFGDGTRLSIL.

The V and J genes are TRBV15 and TRBJ2-7; maybe TRBD1 (6 bases). CDR1 is LNHNV and CDR2 is YYDKDF in the germline V gene (reference sequence). V was trimmed by 3 bases and J by 5 bases, leaving 14 bases between them. The CDR3 extends over 14 amino acids. The CDR3 spells CATSSYRDGNEQYF. The CDR3 nucleotides are TGTGCCACCAGCAGCTACAGGGACGGTAACGAGCAGTACTTC. Full variable domain (rest looked up from reference TRBV15 and TRBJ2-7): DAMVIQNPRYQVTQFGKPVTLSCSQTLNHNVMYWYQQKSSQAPKLLFHYYDKDFNNEADTPDNFQSRRPNTSFCFLDIRSPGLGDTAMYLCATSSYRDGNEQYFGPGTRLTVT.

The chain couples TRBV18 to TRBJ2-5, with TRBD1 matching over 7 bases. The CDR3 is 14 residues long. The junction had 8 bases not matched to a gene; V was cut back by 3 bases and J by 7 bases. Germline V gene data show CDR1 as KGHSH and CDR2 as LQKENI. The CDR3: CASSPYRGPGTQYF. The CDR3 region has the DNA TGTGCCAGCTCACCCTACAGGGGACCGGGGACCCAGTACTTC.

This chain connects TRBV11-2 to TRBJ1-3; 7 bases fit TRBD1. This CDR3 comprises 17 residues. V trimming: 3 bases; J trimming: 6 bases; junction bases outside the gene matches: 14. Germline values: CDR1 SGHAT, CDR2 FQNNGV. CDR3 nucleotides: TGTGCCAGCAGCTTTAGCTTCGAGGGACAGTATACAAACACCATATATTTT. This sequence encodes CASSFSFEGQYTNTIYF.

The CDR3 DNA reads TGTGCCAGCAGAAGTACCCGGGACAGGGGGAACACTGAAGCTTTCTTT. This gives the protein CASRSTRDRGNTEAFF. This sequence joins TRBV6-6 and TRBJ1-1; TRBD1 aligns across 10 bases. V lost 6 bases, J lost 1 base, and 8 bases stayed unmatched. CDR3 length: 16 amino acids. Germline V gives CDR1 MNHNY, CDR2 SVGAGI (reference sequence).

The gene calls are TRBV5-1 and TRBJ2-3; 7 positions match TRBD2. The CDR3 has 15 residues. J lost 2 bases, V lost 0 bases, and 3 bases had no gene match. Germline V gives CDR1 SGHRS, CDR2 YFSETQ. The CDR3 DNA follows: TGCGCCAGCAGCTTGGGGGACTACATCACAGATACGCAGTATTTT. It yields the protein CASSLGDYITDTQYF.

This chain uses TRBV20-1 with TRBJ2-7, with 7 positions matching TRBD1. The CDR3 sequence is 11 residues long. Germline loops: CDR1 DFQATT, CDR2 SNEGSKA (reference sequence). V shed 8 bases, J shed 7 bases, and the junction held 8 bases outside the gene matches. The DNA of the CDR3 is TGCAGTACCGGGACAGCAGGGGAGCAGTACTTC. It specifies CSTGTAGEQYF.

The chain has TRBV5-1 and TRBJ2-3, with TRBD2 matching 12 bases. Germline assignment: CDR1 SGHRS and CDR2 YFSETQ. This CDR3 is built from 18 residues. V was clipped by 4 bases and J by 0 bases; unmatched bases: 9. The CDR3 DNA sequence: TGCGCCAGCAGCGATCTAGCGGGGGGGCTCCCGAGCACAGATACGCAGTATTTT. Its protein product is CASSDLAGGLPSTDTQYF. Together with reference TRBV5-1 and TRBJ2-3, the CDR3 gives the full variable domain: KAGVTQTPRYLIKTRGQQVTLSCSPISGHRSVSWYQQTPGQGLQFLFEYFSETQRNKGNFPGRFSGRQFSNSRSEMNVSTLELGDSALYLCASSDLAGGLPSTDTQYFGPGTRLTVL.

The chain recombines TRBV5-1 with TRBJ1-1; 9 bases align to TRBD1. CDR3 length: 17 residues. Germline CDR1 SGHRS, CDR2 YFSETQ. J was trimmed by 1 base and V by 6 bases; bases with no gene match: 13. The CDR3 nucleotides read TGCGCCAGCATCCATTCCTCCACAGGGGGCAGGAACACTGAAGCTTTCTTT. Translated, it gives CASIHSSTGGRNTEAFF.

The chain combines TRBV5-8 with TRBJ1-2; D might be TRBD1 (6 bases). Germline V gene sequence: CDR1 SGHTS, CDR2 YDEGEE. The CDR3 runs 13 residues. Trimming stripped 4 bases from V and 2 bases from J, with 9 bases between. In DNA, the CDR3 is TGTGCCAGCAGCACAGGGACAAACTATGGCTACACCTTC. This sequence encodes CASSTGTNYGYTF.

The chain uses TRBV28 and TRBJ2-2; D is possibly TRBD1 (6 bases). Trimming cost V 7 bases and J 4 bases, with 10 bases left between them. CDR3 length: 13 amino acids. Germline CDR1 and CDR2: MDHEN and SYDVKM. The CDR3 reads CASIRGGTGELFF. For the CDR3, the DNA is TGTGCCAGCATTCGAGGGGGCACCGGGGAGCTGTTTTTT.

This clone has a handful of counts. The rearrangement joins TRBV7-9 to TRBJ2-5; 8 bases line up with TRBD1. V gave up 4 bases and J gave up 4 bases; unmatched junction bases: 8. Per germline, CDR1 SEHNR and CDR2 FQNEAQ (reference sequence). The CDR3 totals 15 residues. CDR3 sequence reads: CASSSRTGSGETQYF. For the CDR3, the DNA is TGTGCCAGCAGCTCAAGGACAGGGTCGGGAGAGACCCAGTACTTC.

The rearrangement links TRBV5-1 to TRBJ2-6; D is perhaps TRBD1 (5 bases). Per germline, CDR1 SGHRS and CDR2 YFSETQ. CDR3 length equals 16 residues. Deletions cut 3 bases from V and 2 bases from J, with 12 bases between. CDR3 bases: TGCGCCAGCAGCTCCAATACAGGTGCTGGGGCCAACGTCCTGACTTTC. Amino acid sequence: CASSSNTGAGANVLTF.

This chain connects TRBV11-2 to TRBJ2-2; TRBD1 might be the D (6 bases). The CDR3 is made up of 14 amino acids. Trimming shortened V by 3 bases and J by 4 bases, and 9 bases separated the two germline ends. Germline CDR1 reads SGHAT; CDR2 reads FQNNGV. In DNA form, the CDR3 reads TGTGCCAGCAGCTTCGTCAGGGGCACCGGGGAGCTGTTTTTT. This sequence encodes CASSFVRGTGELFF.

This sequence joins TRBV6-5 and TRBJ2-7, with 8 bases lining up with TRBD1. The CDR3 sequence is 15 residues long. V shed 0 bases, J shed 2 bases, and the junction held 3 bases outside the gene matches. CDR1 and CDR2 from the germline V gene are MNHEY and SVGAGI. CDR3 DNA sequence: TGTGCCAGCAGTTACTCGGGACAGGAAACCTACGAGCAGTACTTC. It is translated as CASSYSGQETYEQYF.

The chain employs TRBV10-3 and TRBJ1-5; TRBD1 might be the D (5 bases). The V end was cut by 1 base, the J end by 4 bases, with 17 bases between. There are 17 residues in the CDR3. CDR1 and CDR2 from the germline V gene are ENHRY and SYGVKD. The CDR3 loop reads CAISEWGAGMGNQPQHF. In DNA, the CDR3 is TGTGCCATCAGTGAGTGGGGCGCGGGGATGGGTAATCAGCCCCAGCATTTT.

This chain uses TRBV2 with TRBJ2-7, with 8 bases that match TRBD2. CDR1 and CDR2 from the germline V gene are SNHLY and FYNNEI. This CDR3 region has 11 residues. Trimming took 6 bases from V and 6 from J; bases not matched to a gene: 1. CDR3 DNA sequence: TGTGCCAGCAGCGCGGGGGGCGAGCAGTACTTC. It translates to CASSAGGEQYF.